These T cell receptor beta chains were read from a single sample in a study of OX40 agonist ivuxolimab in advanced cancers. Here immunoSEQ multiplex PCR was the method, and the copy in TCRdb shows in-frame clones only, minus some. The table lists fewer than 200,000 clones, 90% to 95% of them singletons. The material sequenced was CD4+ or CD8+ T cells sorted from blood, taken in a trial of the OX40 agonist ivuxolimab. Source of these receptors: an adult with an advanced solid tumor such as melanoma, head and neck, liver or kidney cancer. CDR3s include the opening cysteine and the closing phenylalanine or tryptophan. Each record gives: V gene, CDR3 length, clone size, J gene, D gene, CDR3 protein, CDR3 DNA. A D gene is named only where the DNA matches it firmly. Clone size, where shown, is once, few, many, or a class for clones that have expanded.

>TRBV6-1|13|NA|TRBJ1-1|TRBD1
CASSEGTGVRAFF
TGTGCCAGCAGTGAGGGGACAGGGGTTCGGGCTTTCTTT
>TRBV7-8|14|NA|TRBJ1-6|NA
CASTGSSYNSPLHF
TGTGCCAGCACAGGTAGCTCCTATAATTCACCCCTCCACTTT
>TRBV5-4|16|NA|TRBJ2-1|TRBD1
CASSPVQRTGNNEQFF
TGTGCCAGCAGCCCGGTGCAAAGGACAGGTAACAATGAGCAGTTCTTC
>TRBV6-5|13|NA|TRBJ1-2|NA
CASSYPGTDGYTF
TGTGCCAGCAGTTACCCCGGGACTGATGGCTACACCTTC
>TRBV11-2|15|NA|TRBJ1-4|NA
CASVYTAGTNEKLFF
TGTGCCAGCGTTTACACCGCCGGAACTAATGAAAAACTGTTTTTT
>TRBV7-3|11|NA|TRBJ2-5|NA
CASSSGETQYF
TGTGCCAGCAGCTCTGGGGAGACCCAGTACTTC
>TRBV6-6|11|NA|TRBJ2-5|NA
CASRSEETQYF
TGTGCCAGCAGGTCAGAAGAGACCCAGTACTTC
>TRBV10-2|14|NA|TRBJ2-4|NA
CASSEWLERHIQYF
TGCGCCAGCAGTGAGTGGCTAGAGCGCCACATTCAGTACTTC
>TRBV6-4|16|NA|TRBJ1-3|NA
CASSDPTDRFGNTIYF
TGTGCCAGCAGTGACCCTACAGACAGGTTCGGAAACACCATATATTTT
>TRBV9|17|NA|TRBJ2-1|NA
CASSKYWLPRGYDEQFF
TGTGCCAGCAGCAAATATTGGTTGCCCAGGGGATACGATGAGCAGTTCTTC
>TRBV5-1|14|once|TRBJ2-1|NA
CASSLNGRGDEQFF
TGCGCCAGCAGCTTAAACGGGCGGGGAGATGAGCAGTTCTTC
>TRBV7-9|14|NA|TRBJ1-1|NA
CASSLARENTEAFF
TGTGCCAGCAGCTTAGCGCGGGAGAACACTGAAGCTTTCTTT
>TRBV9|14|NA|TRBJ2-2|NA
CASRGGTNTGELFF
TGTGCCAGCCGAGGTGGCACGAACACCGGGGAGCTGTTTTTT
>TRBV7-2|14|NA|TRBJ1-2|TRBD1
CASSLGDSAYGYTF
TGTGCCAGCAGCTTAGGGGACAGTGCATATGGCTACACCTTC
>TRBV12-5|12|NA|TRBJ2-7|NA
CASGTSGNEQYF
TGTGCTAGTGGTACCTCCGGGAACGAGCAGTACTTC
>TRBV19|15|NA|TRBJ2-7|TRBD1
CASSTTTGGSYEQYF
TGTGCCAGTAGTACTACGACAGGGGGTTCCTACGAGCAGTACTTC
>TRBV7-2|15|NA|TRBJ1-1|NA
CASSLVAGLNTEAFF
TGTGCCAGCAGCTTAGTGGCAGGGCTGAACACTGAAGCTTTCTTT
>TRBV10-3|14|NA|TRBJ1-2|TRBD1
CAISESGQGFGYTF
TGTGCCATCAGTGAGTCGGGACAGGGGTTTGGCTACACCTTC
>TRBV7-9|15|NA|TRBJ2-2|TRBD1
CASSLKDRGTGELFF
TGTGCCAGCAGCTTAAAAGACAGGGGCACCGGGGAGCTGTTTTTT
>TRBV19|15|NA|TRBJ1-4|TRBD1
CASSRDRGRNEKLFF
TGTGCCAGTAGTAGGGACAGGGGGCGGAACGAAAAACTGTTTTTT
>TRBV7-2|12|once|TRBJ1-2|NA
CASTSSLAGRTF
TGTGCCAGCACCTCCTCTCTGGCAGGTCGCACCTTC
>TRBV6-5|16|NA|TRBJ1-5|NA
CASSYSAPPRNQPQHF
TGTGCCAGCAGTTACTCTGCCCCGCCCCGCAATCAGCCCCAGCATTTT
>TRBV4-1|19|NA|TRBJ2-3|TRBD2
CASSQLGLAGDLRRDTQYF
TGCGCCAGCAGCCAACTGGGACTAGCGGGAGATCTCCGAAGAGATACGCAGTATTTT
>TRBV7-8|13|NA|TRBJ1-1|NA
CASSLGKNTEAFF
TGTGCCAGCAGCTTGGGGAAGAACACTGAAGCTTTCTTT
>TRBV2|15|NA|TRBJ1-1|NA
CASSIWGRGVTEAFF
TGTGCTAGCAGCATTTGGGGGCGCGGGGTCACTGAAGCTTTCTTT
>TRBV6-5|15|few|TRBJ1-5|NA
CASSYSRTAGQPQHF
TGTGCCAGCAGTTACTCGAGAACAGCCGGGCAGCCCCAGCATTTT
>TRBV9|17|NA|TRBJ2-1|TRBD2
CASSVRGTSGTYNEQFF
TGTGCCAGCAGCGTCCGGGGGACTAGCGGGACTTACAATGAGCAGTTCTTC
>TRBV6-5|13|once|TRBJ1-2|TRBD1
CASRETGNYGYTF
TGTGCCAGCAGGGAGACAGGGAACTATGGCTACACCTTC
>TRBV18|14|once|TRBJ1-4|TRBD1
CASSPQGALEKLFF
TGTGCCAGCTCACCACAGGGGGCGCTTGAAAAACTGTTTTTT
>TRBV10-1|13|NA|TRBJ1-5|NA
CASQASGEQPQHF
TGCGCCAGCCAAGCGTCAGGGGAACAGCCCCAGCATTTT
>TRBV18|14|NA|TRBJ1-1|NA
CASSPPNSNTEAFF
TGTGCCAGCTCACCACCGAACAGTAACACTGAAGCTTTCTTT
>TRBV9|15|NA|TRBJ2-4|TRBD1
CASSVAAGQENIQYF
TGTGCCAGCAGCGTAGCTGCGGGACAGGAAAACATTCAGTACTTC
>TRBV7-7|18|NA|TRBJ2-1|TRBD2
CASSLGAGGPAALDEQFF
TGTGCTAGCAGCTTAGGGGCGGGGGGCCCAGCGGCCTTAGATGAGCAGTTCTTC
>TRBV27|19|NA|TRBJ2-1|NA
CASSPDRAAKRAIYNEQFF
TGTGCCAGCAGTCCGGATCGGGCGGCCAAGCGGGCGATTTACAATGAGCAGTTCTTC
>TRBV27|15|NA|TRBJ2-5|NA
CASSPWQGRKETQYF
TGTGCCAGCAGTCCCTGGCAGGGTCGGAAAGAGACCCAGTACTTC
>TRBV2|15|NA|TRBJ1-5|NA
CASSDPGSPNQPQHF
TGTGCCAGCAGTGATCCAGGGAGCCCTAATCAGCCCCAGCATTTT
>TRBV19|15|NA|TRBJ1-2|NA
CATRGTWGQAAGYTF
TGTGCCACTCGCGGGACGTGGGGGCAGGCGGCTGGCTACACCTTC
>TRBV19|17|NA|TRBJ2-5|TRBD2
CASSIEASGGLYETQYF
TGTGCCAGTAGTATAGAGGCTAGCGGGGGTTTATATGAGACCCAGTACTTC